Presented here are 21 T cell receptor beta chains from one specimen sequenced in a study of blood T cells in healthy people across ages. Then a second PCR, running about 6 to 12 cycles, was carried out with a sample-barcoded 5' primer and a J-beta primer mix. TCRdb passed the 5' RACE reads through MiXCR, listing each CDR3 protein once. The profile shows 750,000 to 950,000 distinct CDR3 sequences, around 24% of them singletons. The same data also went into a second study, on T cells of mothers and their children.

Sequenced material: blood. These receptors all come from a boy between 10 and 17 years old in good health.

The rearrangement uses TRBV9 and TRBJ1-2, with a possible D match to TRBD1 (6 bases). The germline V and J ends were trimmed by 0 bases and 10 bases, with 13 bases remaining between them. The CDR3 has 13 amino acids. The germline V gene has CDR1 SGDLS and CDR2 YYNGEE. The CDR3 sequence: CASSVGGGQYYTF. CDR3 DNA: TGTGCCAGCAGCGTAGGGGGGGGGCAGTACTACACCTTC.

This clonotype was seen more than once but under ten times. The rearrangement links TRBV28 to TRBJ2-4, with 11 bases that match TRBD2. The CDR3 is 14 amino acids. V shed 8 bases, J shed 0 bases, and the junction held 0 bases outside the gene matches. Germline CDR1 is MDHEN and CDR2 is SYDVKM. The CDR3 DNA is TGTGCCAGCGGGACTAGCGGAGCCAAAAACATTCAGTACTTC. Residues: CASGTSGAKNIQYF.

This chain links TRBV5-1 with TRBJ2-1; 9 bases fit TRBD1. J gave up 6 bases and V 3 bases, and 7 bases lay outside the gene matches. The CDR3 is 15 residues long. Per the germline V gene, CDR1 is SGHRS and CDR2 is YFSETQ. CDR3 bases: TGCGCCAGCAGCTCGGACAGGGGCCGGGGCAATGAGCAGTTCTTC. Its translation is CASSSDRGRGNEQFF. Looking up the rest from reference TRBV5-1 and TRBJ2-1 gives the full variable domain: KAGVTQTPRYLIKTRGQQVTLSCSPISGHRSVSWYQQTPGQGLQFLFEYFSETQRNKGNFPGRFSGRQFSNSRSEMNVSTLELGDSALYLCASSSDRGRGNEQFFGPGTRLTVL.

This clonotype came up once. This chain uses TRBV20-1 with TRBJ2-2, with 7 bases aligning to TRBD2. The V gene's germline CDR1 is DFQATT and CDR2 SNEGSKA (reference sequence). The CDR3 extends over 14 amino acids. V lost 3 bases and J lost 7; bases outside the gene matches: 8. The CDR3, as DNA: TGCAGTGCTAGCTCAGGAGGGAGGGGCGGGGAGCTGTTTTTT. This gives the protein CSASSGGRGGELFF.

This CDR3 is CASSRTYGFRGSGNTIYF. The CDR3 nucleotides are TGTGCCAGCAGCAGAACATACGGGTTTAGGGGCTCTGGAAACACCATATATTTT. This chain links TRBV21-1 with TRBJ1-3. TRBV21-1 is given as a pseudogene. The CDR3 totals 18 residues.

V and J are TRBV6-2 or TRBV6-3 and TRBJ2-1; D not certain. Germline V gives CDR1 MNHEY, CDR2 SVGEGT. V was clipped by 0 bases and J by 7 bases, with 4 bases between them. CDR3 length: 12 amino acids. The CDR3 region is CASSYSVNEQFF. The CDR3 DNA follows: TGTGCCAGCAGTTACTCAGTGAATGAGCAGTTCTTC.

The chain has TRBV2 and TRBJ2-7; D is uncertain. The CDR3 loop spans 13 amino acids. CDR1 SNHLY and CDR2 FYNNEI come from the germline V gene. The V end was cut by 3 bases, the J end by 3 bases, with 9 bases between. The CDR3 protein is CASSDPTVYEQYF. In DNA, the CDR3 is TGTGCCAGCAGTGACCCAACGGTCTACGAGCAGTACTTC.

The rearrangement uses TRBV4-1 and TRBJ2-7; D perhaps matches TRBD2 (5 bases). The V gene lost 6 bases and the J gene lost 0 bases, with 21 bases spanning the gap. CDR3 length: 17 residues. Germline CDR1 is MGHRA and CDR2 is YSYEKL. The CDR3 nucleotides are TGCGCCAGCAGTTTTGTCCCCGGGGTTCAACGCTCCTACGAGCAGTACTTC. Residues: CASSFVPGVQRSYEQYF.

The chain couples TRBV7-2 to TRBJ1-2; a possible D gene is TRBD1 (6 bases). V was shortened by 4 bases and J by 8 bases, with 14 bases between the two germline ends. The CDR3 consists of 13 residues. Germline lookup yields CDR1 SGHTA and CDR2 FQGNSA. In DNA form, the CDR3 reads TGTGCCAGCAGCTCAGGAGCAGGGGACGGCTACACCTTC. Translation gives CASSSGAGDGYTF. Together with reference TRBV7-2 and TRBJ1-2, the CDR3 gives the full variable domain: GAGVSQSPSNKVTEKGKDVELRCDPISGHTALYWYRQSLGQGLEFLIYFQGNSAPDKSGLPSDRFSAERTGGSVSTLTIQRTQQEDSAVYLCASSSGAGDGYTFGSGTRLTVV.

V usage is TRBV20-1 and J usage is TRBJ2-5; no definite D call. The J call could be wrong; TRBJ2-1 is a better fit for the DNA end. The CDR3 is 13 residues long. CDR1 and CDR2 (germline): DFQATT, SNEGSKA (reference sequence). The CDR3: CSARERTYNEQFF. In DNA form, the CDR3 reads TGCAGTGCTAGAGAGAGAACGTACAATGAGCAGTTCTTC.

The chain carries TRBV6-5 and TRBJ2-6; the D gene is possibly TRBD1 (7 bases). The CDR3 is 17 amino acids. Per the germline V gene, CDR1 is MNHEY and CDR2 is SVGAGI. Trimming removed 2 bases at V and 1 base at J, with 12 bases between. The CDR3 sequence: CASSYRSGGSGANVLTF. DNA for the CDR3: TGTGCCAGCAGTTACAGGTCAGGGGGGTCTGGGGCCAACGTCCTGACTTTC.

This rearrangement joins TRBV3-1 to TRBJ2-1; either TRBD1 or TRBD2 may fit D (5 bases each). Deletions cut 5 bases from V and 0 bases from J, with 14 bases between. The CDR3 has 16 amino acids. The germline V gene has CDR1 LGHDT and CDR2 YNNKEL (reference sequence). This chain's CDR3 is CASSALAGSSYNEQFF. CDR3 coding DNA: TGTGCCAGCAGCGCCCTAGCAGGGAGCTCCTACAATGAGCAGTTCTTC.

The V call is TRBV20-1, the J call TRBJ1-4; D might be TRBD1 (5 bases). Germline V gene sequence: CDR1 DFQATT, CDR2 SNEGSKA (reference sequence). CDR3 length: 13 residues. The V gene lost 4 bases and the J gene lost 6 bases, with 12 bases spanning the gap. This CDR3 reads CSAISGGDEKLFF. For the CDR3, the DNA is TGCAGTGCTATCTCTGGGGGAGATGAAAAACTGTTTTTT.

This clonotype showed up just a few times. This rearrangement joins TRBV2 to TRBJ1-3; D is unresolved. Germline V gives CDR1 SNHLY, CDR2 FYNNEI. Trimming took off 2 bases at V and 0 bases at J, with 17 bases between the two ends. The CDR3 covers 18 residues. Here the CDR3 DNA reads TGTGCCAGCAGTGAATTAGGGCGCGGCAGCCTCTCTGGAAACACCATATATTTT. Translation: CASSELGRGSLSGNTIYF. The complete variable domain, with remaining parts taken from reference TRBV2 and TRBJ1-3, reads EPEVTQTPSHQVTQMGQEVILRCVPISNHLYFYWYRQILGQKVEFLVSFYNNEISEKSEIFDDQFSVERPDGSNFTLKIRSTKLEDSAMYFCASSELGRGSLSGNTIYFGEGSWLTVV.

The chain employs TRBV2 and TRBJ2-3, with D perhaps matching TRBD1 (6 bases). Germline CDR1 and CDR2: SNHLY and FYNNEI. Trimming left V 4 bases short and J 10 bases short, with 15 bases between. The CDR3 is made up of 13 amino acids. CDR3 coding DNA: TGTGCCAGCAGTGGGGGGACACTTGGTGCGCAGTATTTT. As protein: CASSGGTLGAQYF.

V gene TRBV7-7 combines with J gene TRBJ1-5; a weak D match, TRBD1 (6 bases). There are 16 residues in the CDR3. Germline CDR1 and CDR2: SSHAT and FNYEAQ (reference sequence). Trimming cost V 7 bases and J 3 bases, with 19 bases left between them. The DNA for the CDR3 is TGTGCCAGCACAGATCGGAAGGGGGTTGCCAATCAGCCCCAGCATTTT. Translated: CASTDRKGVANQPQHF.

This clonotype appeared a few times. The gene calls are TRBV6-5 and TRBJ2-3; D is undetermined. Trimming shortened V by 2 bases and J by 5 bases, and 2 bases separated the two germline ends. CDR1 is MNHEY, CDR2 SVGAGI, per germline. This CDR3 region has 11 residues. The chain's CDR3 is CASSYGDTQYF. The CDR3 coding sequence is TGTGCCAGCAGTTACGGAGATACGCAGTATTTT.

This clonotype was found once. This rearrangement joins TRBV5-6 to TRBJ1-1; unclear D gene. V lost 0 bases, J lost 6 bases, and 12 bases lay in between. Looked up from germline, CDR1 is SGHDT and CDR2 is YYEEEE. CDR3 length: 14 residues. The CDR3 DNA reads as TGTGCCAGCAGCTTGGGGGTAATAGCATCTGAAGCTTTCTTT. Its translation is CASSLGVIASEAFF.

V usage is TRBV5-1 and J usage is TRBJ1-5; D unresolved. Trimming removed 0 bases at V and 9 bases at J, with 13 bases between. Germline V gives CDR1 SGHRS, CDR2 YFSETQ. This CDR3 region has 14 residues. The CDR3 sequence is CASSLGDTSGPQHF. The CDR3 nucleotides are TGCGCCAGCAGCTTGGGTGACACTTCGGGGCCCCAGCATTTT.

This clonotype was found a few times. The genes are TRBV30 and TRBJ2-5; no clear D gene. Trimming took 0 bases from V and 2 from J, leaving 10 bases between them. The length of the CDR3 is 14 residues. In germline, CDR1 is GTSNPN, CDR2 SVGIG (reference sequence). In DNA, the CDR3 is TGTGCCTGGAGTGTACCTCGGGTACAAGAGACCCAGTACTTC. Its translation: CAWSVPRVQETQYF.

The chain uses TRBV5-1 and TRBJ2-3; D is perhaps TRBD1 (5 bases). Germline V gives CDR1 SGHRS, CDR2 YFSETQ. The CDR3 runs 14 residues. The V gene lost 4 bases and the J gene lost 3 bases, with 12 bases spanning the gap. The CDR3 region is CASSGALLTDTQYF. CDR3 bases: TGCGCCAGCAGCGGGGCCCTCCTGACAGATACGCAGTATTTT.